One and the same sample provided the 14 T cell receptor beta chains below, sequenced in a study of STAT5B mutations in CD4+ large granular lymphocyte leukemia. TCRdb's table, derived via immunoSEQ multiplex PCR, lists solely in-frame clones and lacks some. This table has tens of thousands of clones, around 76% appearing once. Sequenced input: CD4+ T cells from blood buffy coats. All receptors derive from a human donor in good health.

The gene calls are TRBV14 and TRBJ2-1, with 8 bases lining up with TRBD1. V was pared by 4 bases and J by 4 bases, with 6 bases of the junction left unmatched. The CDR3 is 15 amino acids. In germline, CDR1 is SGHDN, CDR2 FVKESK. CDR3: CASSPFGQGYNEQFF. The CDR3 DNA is TGTGCCAGCAGCCCTTTCGGACAGGGTTACAATGAGCAGTTCTTC. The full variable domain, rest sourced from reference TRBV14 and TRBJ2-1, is EAGVTQFPSHSVIEKGQTVTLRCDPISGHDNLYWYRRVMGKEIKFLLHFVKESKQDESGMPNNRFLAERTGGTYSTLKVQPAELEDSGVYFCASSPFGQGYNEQFFGPGTRLTVL.

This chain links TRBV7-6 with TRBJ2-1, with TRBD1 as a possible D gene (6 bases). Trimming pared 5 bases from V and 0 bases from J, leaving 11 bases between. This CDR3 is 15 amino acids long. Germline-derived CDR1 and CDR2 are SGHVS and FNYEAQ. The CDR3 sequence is CASSRRQDSYNEQFF. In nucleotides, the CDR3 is TGTGCCAGCAGCCGAAGACAGGACTCCTACAATGAGCAGTTCTTC. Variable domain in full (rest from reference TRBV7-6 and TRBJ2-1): GAGVSQSPRYKVTKRGQDVALRCDPISGHVSLYWYRQALGQGPEFLTYFNYEAQQDKSGLPNDRFSAERPEGSISTLTIQRTEQRDSAMYRCASSRRQDSYNEQFFGPGTRLTVL.

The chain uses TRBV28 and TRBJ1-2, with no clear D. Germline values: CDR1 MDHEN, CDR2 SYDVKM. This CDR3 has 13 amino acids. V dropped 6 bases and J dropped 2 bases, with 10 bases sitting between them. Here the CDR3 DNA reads TGTGCCAGCAGAGTGAGTCAGAACTATGGCTACACCTTC. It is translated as CASRVSQNYGYTF.

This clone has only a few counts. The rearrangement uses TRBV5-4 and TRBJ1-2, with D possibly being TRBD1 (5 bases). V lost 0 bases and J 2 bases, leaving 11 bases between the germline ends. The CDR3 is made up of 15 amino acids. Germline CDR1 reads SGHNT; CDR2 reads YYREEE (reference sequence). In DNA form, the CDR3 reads TGTGCCAGCAGCTTGGTGGGACGGATGAACTATGGCTACACCTTC. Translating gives CASSLVGRMNYGYTF.

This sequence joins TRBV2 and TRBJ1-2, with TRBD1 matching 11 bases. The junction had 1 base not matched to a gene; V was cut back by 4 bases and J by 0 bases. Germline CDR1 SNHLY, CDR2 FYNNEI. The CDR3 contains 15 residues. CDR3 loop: CASSVGQGANYGYTF. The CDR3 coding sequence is TGTGCCAGCAGTGTGGGACAGGGGGCTAACTATGGCTACACCTTC.

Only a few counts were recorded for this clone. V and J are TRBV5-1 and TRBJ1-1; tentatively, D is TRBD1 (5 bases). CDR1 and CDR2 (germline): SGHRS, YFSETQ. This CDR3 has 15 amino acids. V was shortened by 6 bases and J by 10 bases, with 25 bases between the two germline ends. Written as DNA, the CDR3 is TGCGCCAGCACTCCAGTCGGACGGACACCATTGGGAGCTTTCTTT. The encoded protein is CASTPVGRTPLGAFF. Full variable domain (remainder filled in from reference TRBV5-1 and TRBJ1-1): KAGVTQTPRYLIKTRGQQVTLSCSPISGHRSVSWYQQTPGQGLQFLFEYFSETQRNKGNFPGRFSGRQFSNSRSEMNVSTLELGDSALYLCASTPVGRTPLGAFFGQGTRLTVV.

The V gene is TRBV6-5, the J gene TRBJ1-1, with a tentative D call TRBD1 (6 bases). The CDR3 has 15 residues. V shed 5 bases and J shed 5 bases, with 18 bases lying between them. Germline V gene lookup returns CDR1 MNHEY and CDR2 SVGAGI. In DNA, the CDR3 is TGTGCCAGCAGTCCCTTCGGAGCGGGGGCGACTGAAGCTTTCTTT. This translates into CASSPFGAGATEAFF.

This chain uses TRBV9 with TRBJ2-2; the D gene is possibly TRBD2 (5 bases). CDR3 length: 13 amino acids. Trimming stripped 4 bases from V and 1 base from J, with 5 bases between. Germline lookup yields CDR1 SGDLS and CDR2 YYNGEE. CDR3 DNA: TGTGCCAGCAGCCGGGAGAACACCGGGGAGCTGTTTTTT. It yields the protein CASSRENTGELFF.

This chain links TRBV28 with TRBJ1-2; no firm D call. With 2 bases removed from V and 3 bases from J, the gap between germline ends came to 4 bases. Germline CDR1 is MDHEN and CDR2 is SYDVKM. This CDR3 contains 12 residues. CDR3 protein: CASSLIYYGYTF. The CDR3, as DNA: TGTGCCAGCAGTTTAATTTACTATGGCTACACCTTC.

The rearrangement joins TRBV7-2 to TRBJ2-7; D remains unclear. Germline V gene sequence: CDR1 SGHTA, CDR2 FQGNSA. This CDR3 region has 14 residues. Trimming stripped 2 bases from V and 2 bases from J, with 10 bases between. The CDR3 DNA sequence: TGTGCCAGCAGCTTAAGAGACGGAGCCTACGAGCAGTACTTC. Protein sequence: CASSLRDGAYEQYF.

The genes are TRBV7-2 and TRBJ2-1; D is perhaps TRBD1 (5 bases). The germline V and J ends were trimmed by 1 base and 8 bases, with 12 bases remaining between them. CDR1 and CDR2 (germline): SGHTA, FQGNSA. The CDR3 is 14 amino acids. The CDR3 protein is CASSLGTGTDEQFF. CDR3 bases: TGTGCCAGCAGCTTAGGAACAGGCACCGATGAGCAGTTCTTC.

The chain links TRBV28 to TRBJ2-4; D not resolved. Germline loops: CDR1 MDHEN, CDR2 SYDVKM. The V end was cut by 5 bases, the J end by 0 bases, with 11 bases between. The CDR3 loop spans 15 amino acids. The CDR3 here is CASSPQDLAKNIQYF. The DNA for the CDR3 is TGTGCCAGCAGTCCCCAGGATCTAGCCAAAAACATTCAGTACTTC.

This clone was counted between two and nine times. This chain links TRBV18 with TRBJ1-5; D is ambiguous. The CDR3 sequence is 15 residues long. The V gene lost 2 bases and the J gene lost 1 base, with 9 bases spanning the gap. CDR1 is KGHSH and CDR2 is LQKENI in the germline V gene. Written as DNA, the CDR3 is TGTGCCAGCTCACCAAATGTTGGCAGCAATCAGCCCCAGCATTTT. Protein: CASSPNVGSNQPQHF.

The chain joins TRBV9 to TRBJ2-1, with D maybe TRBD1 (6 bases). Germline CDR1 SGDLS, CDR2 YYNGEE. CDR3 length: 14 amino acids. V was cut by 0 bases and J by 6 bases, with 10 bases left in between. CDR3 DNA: TGTGCCAGCAGCGTAGCAGGGGCCGGCAATGAGCAGTTCTTC. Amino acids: CASSVAGAGNEQFF.